This T cell receptor (beta chain) was observed in a study of multiple sclerosis patients with progressive multifocal leukoencephalopathy. Study-level results: PML-onset expanded TRB clones were detectable before and during natalizumab therapy. Most PML patients had lower entropy, suggesting less diverse TRB repertoires.

Documented time point: time of PML onset. The T3 samples were drawn when PML began. Spiked into each PCR were synthetic inline TR CDR3 controls of all V-J pairings. Libraries were prepared by immunoSEQ multiplex PCR; TCRdb keeps only in-frame clonotypes and omits some of them. The sample shows 25,000 to 35,000 clones, roughly 90% of them seen only once. This CDR3 has 15 residues. With 5 bases removed from V and 3 bases from J, the gap between germline ends came to 13 bases. The germline V gene has CDR1 LNHNV and CDR2 YYDKDF (reference sequence). Comments on this clone: Its target is not known.

The chain links TRBV15 to TRBJ1-4, with D unclear. This sample comprised PBMCs, obtained from a patient treated with natalizumab. This TCR derives from a human donor with progressive multifocal leukoencephalopathy. The CDR3 DNA is TGTGCCACCAGCGGAAGAGTCAGTCCTAATGAAAAACTGTTTTTT. Its translation is CATSGRVSPNEKLFF.